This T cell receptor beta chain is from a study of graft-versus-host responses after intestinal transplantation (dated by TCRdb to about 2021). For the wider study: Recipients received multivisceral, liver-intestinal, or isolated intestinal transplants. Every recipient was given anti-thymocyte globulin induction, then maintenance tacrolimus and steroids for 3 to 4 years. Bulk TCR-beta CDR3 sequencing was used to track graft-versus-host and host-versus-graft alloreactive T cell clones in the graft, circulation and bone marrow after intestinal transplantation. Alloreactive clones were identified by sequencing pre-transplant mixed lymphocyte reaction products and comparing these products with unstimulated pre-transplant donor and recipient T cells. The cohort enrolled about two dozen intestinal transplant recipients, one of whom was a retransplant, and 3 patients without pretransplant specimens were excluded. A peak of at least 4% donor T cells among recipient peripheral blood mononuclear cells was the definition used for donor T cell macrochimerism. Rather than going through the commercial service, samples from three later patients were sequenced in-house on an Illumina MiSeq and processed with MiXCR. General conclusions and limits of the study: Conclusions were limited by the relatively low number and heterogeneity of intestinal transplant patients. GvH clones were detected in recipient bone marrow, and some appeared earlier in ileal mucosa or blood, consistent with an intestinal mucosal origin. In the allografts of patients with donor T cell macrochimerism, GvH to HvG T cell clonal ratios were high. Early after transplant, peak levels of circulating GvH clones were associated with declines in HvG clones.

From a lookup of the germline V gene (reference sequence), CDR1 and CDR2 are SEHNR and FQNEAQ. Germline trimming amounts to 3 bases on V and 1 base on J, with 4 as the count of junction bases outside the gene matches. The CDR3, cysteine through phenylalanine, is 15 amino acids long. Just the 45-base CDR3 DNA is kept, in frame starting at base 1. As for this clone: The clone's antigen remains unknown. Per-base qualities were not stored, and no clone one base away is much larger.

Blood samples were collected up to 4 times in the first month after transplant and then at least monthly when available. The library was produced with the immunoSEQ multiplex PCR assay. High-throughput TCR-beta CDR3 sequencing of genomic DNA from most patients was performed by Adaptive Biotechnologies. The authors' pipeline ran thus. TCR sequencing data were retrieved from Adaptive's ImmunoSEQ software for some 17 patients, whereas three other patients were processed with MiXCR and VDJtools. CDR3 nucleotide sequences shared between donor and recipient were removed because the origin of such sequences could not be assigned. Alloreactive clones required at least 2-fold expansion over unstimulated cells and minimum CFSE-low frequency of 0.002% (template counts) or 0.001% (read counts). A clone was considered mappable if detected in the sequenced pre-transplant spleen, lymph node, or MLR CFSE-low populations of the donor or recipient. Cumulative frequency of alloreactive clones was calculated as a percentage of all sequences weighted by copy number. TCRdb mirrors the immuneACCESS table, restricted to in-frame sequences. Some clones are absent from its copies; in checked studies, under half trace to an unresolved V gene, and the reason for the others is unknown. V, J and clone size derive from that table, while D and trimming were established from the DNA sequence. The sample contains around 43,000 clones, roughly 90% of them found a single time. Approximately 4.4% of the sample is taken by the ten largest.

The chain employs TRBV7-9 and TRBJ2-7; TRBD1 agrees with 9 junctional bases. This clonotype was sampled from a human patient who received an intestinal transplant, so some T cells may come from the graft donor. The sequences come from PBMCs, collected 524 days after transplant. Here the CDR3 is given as CASSLGQGESYEQYF. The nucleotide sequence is TGTGCCAGCAGCTTGGGACAGGGTGAGTCCTACGAGCAGTACTTC.